This T cell receptor (beta chain) stems from a study of beta chain features in type 1 diabetes. Comment on this clone: Its target is not known.

General study findings and limits: People with Type 1 diabetes carried modestly yet significantly shorter TCRB CDR3s in all four CD4+ subsets.

Sequenced material consisted of expressed TCRB transcripts (all of the isolated RNA was reverse transcribed). Profiled with immunoSEQ multiplex PCR; TCRdb holds only in-frame clones, not every one. The sample includes 500,000 to 850,000 clones, more than 12% of them seen just once. Sequenced material: naive CD4+ T cells from blood. This receptor was identified in a man younger than 35 with type 1 diabetes.

The CDR3 coding sequence is TGTGCCACCAGCAGGTTACTTGGGCAAGAGACCCAGTACTTC. It is translated as CATSRLLGQETQYF. This chain connects TRBV15 to TRBJ2-5, with D uncertain. The germline V gene has CDR1 LNHNV and CDR2 YYDKDF (reference sequence). CDR3 length: 14 residues. V lost 3 bases and J lost 2, with 10 bases in between. The entire variable domain, with the rest obtained from reference TRBV15 and TRBJ2-5, is as follows: DAMVIQNPRYQVTQFGKPVTLSCSQTLNHNVMYWYQQKSSQAPKLLFHYYDKDFNNEADTPDNFQSRRPNTSFCFLDIRSPGLGDTAMYLCATSRLLGQETQYFGPGTRLLVL.